Below, 15 T cell receptor beta chains from the same sample are listed, as sequenced in a study of blood T cell repertoires in COVID-19. Measured with immunoSEQ multiplex PCR; TCRdb has only the in-frame clones, and not every one. This sample has fewer than 250,000 clones, with about 90% found just once. The sequenced material came from PBMCs or T cells enriched from blood (not recorded which). The receptors derive from a man in his thirties or forties who had recovered from COVID-19.

V usage is TRBV7-9 and J usage is TRBJ2-1; possibly TRBD2 for D (6 bases). This CDR3 comprises 16 residues. The V gene's germline CDR1 is SEHNR and CDR2 FQNEAQ (reference sequence). V was clipped by 4 bases and J by 2 bases, with 15 bases between them. The CDR3 DNA reads TGTGCCAGCAGCTCCCCGTATGGGGAGGCCTACAATGAGCAGTTCTTC. Translation gives CASSSPYGEAYNEQFF.

The V and J genes are TRBV7-9 and TRBJ2-6; no clear D. CDR1 and CDR2 from the germline V gene are SEHNR and FQNEAQ (reference sequence). The CDR3 totals 16 residues. V was clipped by 5 bases and J by 0 bases, with 11 bases between them. CDR3 coding DNA: TGTGCCAGCAGCCGAATACAAACCTCTGGGGCCAACGTCCTGACTTTC. Translation gives CASSRIQTSGANVLTF.

The rearrangement uses TRBV14 and TRBJ1-2, with D possibly matching TRBD1 (5 bases). Germline-derived CDR1 and CDR2 are SGHDN and FVKESK. The V end was cut by 4 bases, the J end by 3 bases, with 9 bases between. The CDR3 loop spans 13 amino acids. In DNA form, the CDR3 reads TGTGCCAGCAGCCCCCAGACAGACTATGGCTACACCTTC. Translation gives CASSPQTDYGYTF. Filled out from reference TRBV14 and TRBJ1-2, the complete variable domain reads EAGVTQFPSHSVIEKGQTVTLRCDPISGHDNLYWYRRVMGKEIKFLLHFVKESKQDESGMPNNRFLAERTGGTYSTLKVQPAELEDSGVYFCASSPQTDYGYTFGSGTRLTVV.

The V call is TRBV5-5, the J call TRBJ2-7; 9 positions match TRBD2. After removal of 3 bases from V and 3 bases from J, the junction contained 7 bases not matched to a gene. The CDR3 sequence is 15 residues long. From germline, CDR1 is SGHKS and CDR2 YYEKEE (reference sequence). CDR3 nucleotide sequence: TGTGCCAGCAGCTGGGATGGGACTAGCCGCTACGAGCAGTACTTC. It encodes CASSWDGTSRYEQYF.

The chain has TRBV19 and TRBJ1-5; D is possibly TRBD1 (6 bases). CDR1 and CDR2 (germline): LNHDA, SQIVND (reference sequence). With 5 bases removed from V and 5 bases from J, the gap between germline ends came to 19 bases. This CDR3 has 16 amino acids. The CDR3 nucleotides are TGTGCCAGTAGTGGGGGGGGCAGGGCATGGGATCAGCCCCAGCATTTT. Translating it yields CASSGGGRAWDQPQHF.

The chain carries TRBV4-1 and TRBJ2-1; 14 nucleotides align to TRBD2. V dropped 2 bases and J dropped 2; count of bases not matched to a gene: 14. This CDR3 is built from 21 residues. Germline lookup yields CDR1 MGHRA and CDR2 YSYEKL. The CDR3 bases are TGCGCCAGCAGCCAAACCCCCGAAAGGACTAGCGGGAGGCCCACCTACAATGAGCAGTTCTTC. Translated, it gives CASSQTPERTSGRPTYNEQFF.

The chain has TRBV11-2 and TRBJ1-4; D uncertain. Germline V CDR1 and CDR2: SGHAT, FQNNGV. This CDR3 has 15 amino acids. Trimming took 5 bases from V and 0 from J, leaving 10 bases between them. DNA for the CDR3: TGTGCCAGCAGCCCTAAACCTGCAACTAATGAAAAACTGTTTTTT. Amino acid sequence: CASSPKPATNEKLFF.

This chain links TRBV3-1 (or the pseudogene TRBV3-2) with TRBJ2-5, with TRBD1 identical over 7 bases. Trimming at V came to 4 bases and at J to 5 bases, leaving 4 bases not matched to a gene. Germline V gives CDR1 LGHDT, CDR2 YNNKEL (reference sequence). The CDR3 totals 13 residues. Here the CDR3 DNA reads TGTGCCAGCAGCCTTTCCAGGGGGGAGACCCAGTACTTC. The encoded protein is CASSLSRGETQYF.

This clone has just a few counts. The V call is TRBV28, the J call TRBJ1-1; TRBD1 matches 9 bases. The trim removed 2 bases at V and 7 bases at J, leaving 8 bases unmatched. The germline V gene has CDR1 MDHEN and CDR2 SYDVKM. The CDR3 covers 15 residues. The CDR3 DNA sequence: TGTGCCAGCAGTTTAAACAGGGGGCGGGCAGTTGAAGCTTTCTTT. This gives the protein CASSLNRGRAVEAFF.

The rearrangement uses TRBV18 and TRBJ1-1, with 7 positions matching TRBD1. The CDR3 loop spans 14 amino acids. Germline values: CDR1 KGHSH, CDR2 LQKENI. The junction had 3 bases not matched to a gene; V was cut back by 1 base and J by 4 bases. In DNA, the CDR3 is TGTGCCAGCTCACCACAGGGGGCGAGCACTGAAGCTTTCTTT. Encoded protein: CASSPQGASTEAFF. Full variable domain (missing parts from reference TRBV18 and TRBJ1-1): NAGVMQNPRHLVRRRGQEARLRCSPMKGHSHVYWYRQLPEEGLKFMVYLQKENIIDESGMPKERFSAEFPKEGPSILRIQQVVRGDSAAYFCASSPQGASTEAFFGQGTRLTVV.

V gene TRBV2 combines with J gene TRBJ2-1, with 7 bases lining up with TRBD2. V was clipped by 8 bases and J by 6 bases; unmatched bases: 4. The CDR3 runs to 12 residues. CDR1 and CDR2 (germline): SNHLY, FYNNEI. CDR3 nucleotide sequence: TGTGCCAGCGAAAGGACTAGCAATGAGCAGTTCTTC. It specifies CASERTSNEQFF.

The J gene is TRBJ1-3, the V gene TRBV5-4; no definite D call. Germline V gene sequence: CDR1 SGHNT, CDR2 YYREEE (reference sequence). The length of the CDR3 is 15 residues. Trimming took off 1 base at V and 4 bases at J, with 12 bases between the two ends. The CDR3 DNA is TGTGCCAGCAGCTTGCCCGCGGGCGACGGAAACACCATATATTTT. Protein sequence: CASSLPAGDGNTIYF.

The genes are TRBV28 and TRBJ2-1, with 11 bases matching TRBD2. CDR1 is MDHEN and CDR2 is SYDVKM in the germline V gene. CDR3 length: 15 residues. V was pared by 6 bases and J by 7 bases, with 8 bases of the junction left unmatched. The CDR3 sequence: CASRIAGGGSNEQFF. CDR3 sequence (DNA): TGTGCCAGCAGAATAGCGGGAGGGGGATCGAATGAGCAGTTCTTC.

This chain links TRBV28 with TRBJ2-7; 10 nucleotides line up with TRBD2. V trimming: 8 bases; J trimming: 2 bases; junction bases outside the gene matches: 6. From germline, CDR1 is MDHEN and CDR2 SYDVKM. This CDR3 spans 14 amino acids. CDR3 DNA: TGTGCCAGCTCTAGCGGGAGCATCCCCTACGAGCAGTACTTC. It translates to CASSSGSIPYEQYF.

In its sample, this clone was seen once. The chain carries TRBV3-1 (or the pseudogene TRBV3-2) and TRBJ1-2; tentatively, D is TRBD1 (5 bases). From germline, CDR1 is LGHDT and CDR2 YNNKEL (reference sequence). With 5 bases removed from V and 2 bases from J, the gap between germline ends came to 15 bases. CDR3 length equals 15 residues. CDR3 DNA sequence: TGTGCCAGCAGCGACAACGCGCAGGGAAACTATGGCTACACCTTC. The encoded protein is CASSDNAQGNYGYTF.